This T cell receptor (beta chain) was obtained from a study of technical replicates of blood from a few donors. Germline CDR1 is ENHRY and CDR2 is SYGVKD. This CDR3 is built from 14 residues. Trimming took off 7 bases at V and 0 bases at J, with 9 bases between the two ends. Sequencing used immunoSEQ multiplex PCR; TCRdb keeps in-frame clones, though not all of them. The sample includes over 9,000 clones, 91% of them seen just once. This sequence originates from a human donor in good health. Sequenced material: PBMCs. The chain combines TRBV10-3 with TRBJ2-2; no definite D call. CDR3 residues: CAITRDSNTGELFF. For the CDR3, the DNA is TGTGCCATCACCCGCGATTCGAACACCGGGGAGCTGTTTTTT.